This TCR beta chain appears in the sequencing data of a study of regulatory T cells in long-lasting Graves disease. Relying on iRepertoire HTBI primers and Arm-PCR of CDR3 regions, the team built TCR beta libraries. Each CDR3 protein is one row after TCRdb ran MiXCR on the multiplex PCR reads. The table includes 350,000 to 500,000 distinct CDR3 sequences, around a fifth detected once. V lost 2 bases and J 8 bases, leaving 10 bases between the germline ends. Germline CDR1 GTSNPN, CDR2 SVGIG (reference sequence). The CDR3 runs 12 residues. Time point specified: persistent/refractory GD, antithyroid drugs over 5 years with positive TRAb. PBMC-derived RNA was used for the TCR library. An endocrinology unit in Xi'an, China, supplied the patients.

The chain combines TRBV30 with TRBJ2-1; the D gene is possibly TRBD1 (5 bases). The source is a female donor with Graves disease. The sample in question was peripheral blood mononuclear cells (PBMCs), obtained when the disease was refractory, from a patient treated with antithyroid drugs. The CDR3 DNA follows: TGTGCCTGGAGTCGACAGTCCCATGAGCAGTTCTTC. This gives the protein CAWSRQSHEQFF.